The 22 T cell receptor beta chains in this list originate from one sample, sequenced in a study of shared clonotypes between healthy human individuals. Terminally differentiated effector memory CD45RA+ cells were excluded from the naive CD8 cells, which were CD45RO-negative and positively selected for CCR7. Assay used: immunoSEQ multiplex PCR; TCRdb lists only in-frame clones, some missing. Of about 1.9 million clones listed, roughly 95% are singletons. The sequenced material came from naive CD8+ T cells from PBMCs. The source is a man between 18 and 29 years old in good health. Some clones in this sample may be carry-over from other donors' samples.

This chain connects TRBV2 to TRBJ1-5; D uncertain. V was cut by 0 bases and J by 3 bases, with 12 bases left in between. The CDR3 is made up of 16 amino acids. Germline CDR1 reads SNHLY; CDR2 reads FYNNEI. CDR3 nucleotides: TGTGCCAGCAGTGAAGCTGGCCAGCCCTTCAATCAGCCCCAGCATTTT. Protein: CASSEAGQPFNQPQHF.

The J gene is TRBJ2-4, the V gene TRBV9; D not resolved. The germline gives CDR1 SGDLS, CDR2 YYNGEE. This CDR3 is 13 amino acids long. With 3 bases removed from V and 1 base from J, the gap between germline ends came to 5 bases. The CDR3 DNA sequence: TGTGCCAGCAGCGGTCTTGCCAAAAACATTCAGTACTTC. This gives the protein CASSGLAKNIQYF.

This chain's CDR3 is CASSSRQGAPGNEQFF. CDR3 bases: TGTGCCAGCAGCTCACGACAGGGGGCGCCGGGCAATGAGCAGTTCTTC. J is TRBJ2-1 and V is TRBV9; 10 nucleotides align to TRBD1. The CDR3 runs 16 residues. Germline V gene sequence: CDR1 SGDLS, CDR2 YYNGEE. V was clipped by 4 bases and J by 6 bases; unmatched bases: 10.

Concerning this clone itself: The sample contains more than one DNA sequence encoding this CDR3. The V call is TRBV9, the J call TRBJ1-3, with TRBD1 as a possible D gene (5 bases). V was pared by 2 bases and J by 2 bases, with 11 bases between. The CDR3 has 15 amino acids. Germline CDR1 SGDLS, CDR2 YYNGEE. CDR3 sequence: CASSVSGTPGNTIYF. CDR3 coding DNA: TGTGCCAGCAGCGTCTCCGGGACTCCTGGAAACACCATATATTTT.

This chain uses TRBV27 with TRBJ2-1, with D hard to call. Germline V gene data show CDR1 as MNHEY and CDR2 as SMNVEV (reference sequence). CDR3 length equals 15 residues. V was pared by 7 bases and J by 0 bases, with 13 bases between. Written as DNA, the CDR3 is TGTGCCAGCACCACCCCCCGGAGCTCCTACAATGAGCAGTTCTTC. It translates to CASTTPRSSYNEQFF.

The chain couples TRBV7-9 to TRBJ2-1; D may be TRBD1 (6 bases). This CDR3 spans 16 amino acids. Germline lookup yields CDR1 SEHNR and CDR2 FQNEAQ (reference sequence). Trimming pared 4 bases from V and 0 bases from J, leaving 13 bases between. This CDR3 is CASSSRQASSYNEQFF. CDR3 DNA: TGTGCCAGCAGCTCCCGACAGGCAAGCTCCTACAATGAGCAGTTCTTC.

The chain recombines TRBV5-1 with TRBJ1-2; TRBD1 aligns across 8 bases. Germline-derived CDR1 and CDR2 are SGHRS and YFSETQ. The CDR3 is made up of 16 amino acids. The ends lost 4 bases at V and 2 bases at J; junction bases unmatched: 10. The CDR3 DNA reads TGCGCCAGCAGCCCGGTATCGAACAGGGGGAACTATGGCTACACCTTC. Translating it yields CASSPVSNRGNYGYTF.

This clone appeared once. The same CDR3 can be traced to other DNA sequences in this sample. V gene TRBV29-1 combines with J gene TRBJ1-2, with no clear D. The germline CDR1 and CDR2 sequences are SQVTM and ANQGSEA. The CDR3 consists of 12 residues. Trimming stripped 4 bases from V and 3 bases from J, with 9 bases between. For the CDR3, the DNA is TGCAGCGTTGTGGCAGACTACTATGGCTACACCTTC. Translation gives CSVVADYYGYTF.

V gene TRBV9 combines with J gene TRBJ2-1; 13 nucleotides match TRBD2. V lost 0 bases and J lost 9; bases outside the gene matches: 3. The germline gives CDR1 SGDLS, CDR2 YYNGEE. The CDR3 consists of 15 residues. This CDR3 is CASSVGLAGGIEQFF. CDR3 nucleotide sequence: TGTGCCAGCAGCGTAGGACTAGCGGGAGGCATTGAGCAGTTCTTC.

This chain links TRBV29-1 with TRBJ1-5, with D hard to call. Germline lookup yields CDR1 SQVTM and CDR2 ANQGSEA. The CDR3 extends over 15 amino acids. The germline V and J ends were trimmed by 4 bases and 1 base, with 14 bases remaining between them. CDR3 in DNA: TGCAGCGTTGCGGACGGTGTCCGGAGCAATCAGCCCCAGCATTTT. Translation gives CSVADGVRSNQPQHF.

The V gene is TRBV9, the J gene TRBJ2-7; D not resolved. Trimming cost V 3 bases and J 7 bases, with 23 bases left between them. The CDR3 loop spans 16 amino acids. Germline V gene lookup returns CDR1 SGDLS and CDR2 YYNGEE. This CDR3 is CASSEGLRLGVEEQYF. The CDR3 coding sequence is TGTGCCAGCAGCGAGGGCCTACGACTGGGTGTGGAAGAGCAGTACTTC.

The chain links TRBV19 to TRBJ2-7; D unclear. The CDR3 consists of 14 residues. Trimming shortened V by 1 base and J by 3 bases, and 10 bases separated the two germline ends. Germline CDR1 and CDR2: LNHDA and SQIVND (reference sequence). This CDR3 reads CASSIVFGRYEQYF. In nucleotides, the CDR3 is TGTGCCAGTAGTATAGTGTTCGGGCGCTACGAGCAGTACTTC.

The chain employs TRBV4-1 and TRBJ2-1; 12 nucleotides agree with TRBD2. V gave up 6 bases and J gave up 7 bases; unmatched junction bases: 10. CDR1 and CDR2 from the germline V gene are MGHRA and YSYEKL. This CDR3 has 16 residues. The CDR3 nucleotides are TGCGCCAGCAGTCTTTCTAGCGGGAGGGCCGGGAATGAGCAGTTCTTC. It encodes CASSLSSGRAGNEQFF.

This sequence joins TRBV27 and TRBJ2-7; 10 nucleotides line up with TRBD2. The CDR3 has 15 residues. Germline V gene data show CDR1 as MNHEY and CDR2 as SMNVEV (reference sequence). The V and J ends lost 2 bases and 3 bases, in that order; junction bases with no gene match: 4. CDR3 DNA: TGTGCCAGCAGTTTAGGGCTAGCGGGAGACTACGAGCAGTACTTC. It is translated as CASSLGLAGDYEQYF.

The chain recombines TRBV7-9 with TRBJ2-1; D might be TRBD1 or TRBD2, each matching 5 bases. The CDR3 has 17 residues. V was trimmed by 0 bases and J by 5 bases, leaving 17 bases between them. Germline-derived CDR1 and CDR2 are SEHNR and FQNEAQ (reference sequence). The CDR3: CASSLAHPGRMDNEQFF. In DNA form, the CDR3 reads TGTGCCAGCAGCTTAGCTCACCCGGGACGGATGGACAATGAGCAGTTCTTC. Drawing the rest from reference TRBV7-9 and TRBJ2-1, the complete variable domain is DTGVSQNPRHKITKRGQNVTFRCDPISEHNRLYWYRQTLGQGPEFLTYFQNEAQLEKSRLLSDRFSAERPKGSFSTLEIQRTEQGDSAMYLCASSLAHPGRMDNEQFFGPGTRLTVL.

The CDR3 DNA is TGTGCCAGCAGCGCCTCCGGGGCCCCCTACGAGCAGTACTTC. The encoded protein is CASSASGAPYEQYF. The V and J genes are TRBV11-1 and TRBJ2-7, with D possibly called TRBD1 or TRBD2 (5 bases each). Trimming took 5 bases from V and 2 from J, leaving 13 bases between them. The CDR3 runs to 14 residues. CDR1 is SGHAT and CDR2 is FQDESV in the germline V gene (reference sequence).

The chain has TRBV6-5 and TRBJ2-1, with 7 bases matching TRBD2. CDR1 is MNHEY, CDR2 SVGAGI, per germline. The CDR3 totals 16 residues. After removal of 3 bases from V and 3 bases from J, the junction contained 8 bases not matched to a gene. CDR3 nucleotides: TGTGCCAGCAGTTATCTCAGGTCGGGGGGCTACAATGAGCAGTTCTTC. It translates to CASSYLRSGGYNEQFF.

Comments on this clone: The same CDR3 is also encoded by other DNA sequences in this sample. This chain connects TRBV6-5 to TRBJ2-7; D might be TRBD1 (6 bases). From germline, CDR1 is MNHEY and CDR2 SVGAGI. The CDR3 is 13 amino acids. Between the trimmed V and J ends, which lost 5 bases and 4 bases, there was a span of 12 bases. CDR3 bases: TGTGCCAGCAGTCCATCCAGGGGTTACGAGCAGTACTTC. Protein: CASSPSRGYEQYF.

This clone occurred once. The J gene is TRBJ1-1, the V gene TRBV13, with TRBD1 matching over 10 bases. This CDR3 comprises 15 residues. After removal of 5 bases from V and 3 bases from J, the junction contained 6 bases not matched to a gene. Germline CDR1 and CDR2: PRHDT and FYEKMQ (reference sequence). CDR3 nucleotides: TGTGCCAGCAGCCCACTTGGGACAGGGGACACTGAAGCTTTCTTT. It specifies CASSPLGTGDTEAFF.

This clone was seen once. At the DNA level, this CDR3 is encoded by other sequences in the same sample as well. The genes are TRBV5-1 and TRBJ2-7; 7 bases fit TRBD2. V shed 2 bases and J 2 bases; nucleotides not matched to a gene: 4. The CDR3 runs 14 residues. Germline V lookup: CDR1 SGHRS, CDR2 YFSETQ. The chain's CDR3 is CASSLAGTTYEQYF. The CDR3 DNA sequence: TGCGCCAGCAGCTTAGCCGGGACTACCTACGAGCAGTACTTC.

This chain links TRBV5-1 with TRBJ2-3; TRBD1 matches 7 bases. The germline V gene has CDR1 SGHRS and CDR2 YFSETQ. This CDR3 has 14 residues. With V trimmed by 4 bases and J by 0 bases, 2 bases remained unmatched. CDR3 residues: CASSGDSSTDTQYF. As DNA, the CDR3 is TGCGCCAGCAGCGGGGACAGCAGCACAGATACGCAGTATTTT.

This clone was detected a few times. Other DNA sequences in the sample encode the same CDR3. The rearrangement links TRBV9 to TRBJ1-5; the D gene is possibly TRBD1 (5 bases). From germline, CDR1 is SGDLS and CDR2 YYNGEE. V lost 0 bases and J lost 4, with 8 bases in between. The CDR3 is 14 residues long. The CDR3 DNA reads TGTGCCAGCAGCGTAGGGGCAGGGAATCAGCCCCAGCATTTT. Amino acid sequence: CASSVGAGNQPQHF.